These T cell receptor beta chains were read from a single sample in a study of preoperative IRX-2 immunotherapy in early breast cancer. TCRdb's table, derived via immunoSEQ multiplex PCR, lists solely in-frame clones and lacks some. The sample gives 25,000 to 30,000 clones, over 75% of which show up once; less than 3.5% is in the top ten. This material was obtained from a patient treated with IRX-2 immunotherapy. These receptors originate from a human donor with breast cancer. The CDR3 runs from the conserved cysteine through the conserved F or W. The D gene is left open where the match is weak. Only part of the rows carry a size: once, few, many, or a class if the clone is expanded.

j_gene,v_gene,d_gene,len,abundance,CDR3nt,CDR3aa
TRBJ2-4,TRBV11-3,TRBD1,14,few,TGTGCCAGCAGCCCCCGACCCGGGACAGAACCACAGTACTTC,CASSPRPGTEPQYF
TRBJ1-4,TRBV7-2,.,14,.,TGTGCCAGCAGCTTCGATCCGCTCGATGAAAAACTGTTTTTT,CASSFDPLDEKLFF
TRBJ2-1,TRBV6-8,TRBD2,14,.,TGTGCCAGCAAACCGGGACTAGACTATAATGAGCAGTTCTTC,CASKPGLDYNEQFF
TRBJ1-2,TRBV11-3,TRBD1,16,.,TGTGCCAGCAGCTTTGGACAGGGAGAGACTTTTTATGGCTACACCTTC,CASSFGQGETFYGYTF
TRBJ2-1,TRBV6-8,.,14,.,TGTGCCAGCATGGAGGGAGGGGGGTACAATGAGCAGTTCTTC,CASMEGGGYNEQFF
TRBJ2-2,TRBV5-1,.,16,.,TGCGCCAGCAGCTTGGTTGCCAGGACAAACACCGGGGAGCTGTTTTTT,CASSLVARTNTGELFF
TRBJ1-5,TRBV6-8,.,16,.,TGTGCCAGCAGTGATTCGTCGGGACATCCAAATCAGCCCCAGCATTTT,CASSDSSGHPNQPQHF
TRBJ1-3,TRBV7-5,.,14,.,TGTGCCAGCAGCCCCCTTATAAATGGAAACACCATATATTTT,CASSPLINGNTIYF
TRBJ2-5,TRBV19,.,13,few,TGTGCCAGTAGTACCCTCCCGACAGAGACCCAGTACTTC,CASSTLPTETQYF
TRBJ1-5,TRBV6-8,.,15,.,TGTGCCACCAAGGGCGGGGGAGGGAGGAATCAGCCCCAGCATTTT,CATKGGGGRNQPQHF
TRBJ2-1,TRBV28,.,12,.,TGTGCCAGCAGGGACGGGGACAATGAGCAGTTCTTC,CASRDGDNEQFF
TRBJ2-5,TRBV11-3,.,14,.,TGTGCCAGCAGTCCAGGTCCCGGCTCTGAGACCCAGTACTTC,CASSPGPGSETQYF
TRBJ2-7,TRBV7-5,.,15,.,TGTGCCAGCAGCTTCGCGGGACAGTCGGTCCACGAGCAGTACTTC,CASSFAGQSVHEQYF
TRBJ1-2,TRBV9,.,12,.,TGTGCCAGCAGCGACCCTGGACATGGCTACACCTTC,CASSDPGHGYTF
TRBJ1-5,TRBV18,TRBD1,13,.,TGTGCCAGCTCCCCTACAGGGGACCAGCCCCAGCATTTT,CASSPTGDQPQHF
TRBJ1-1,TRBV11-3,.,15,.,TGTGCCAGCAGCTTCTCTCCAGCCCTTAACACTGAAGCTTTCTTT,CASSFSPALNTEAFF
TRBJ1-2,TRBV18,.,16,once,TGTGCCAGCTCACTTATACCGGGCAGGTCTAACTATGGCTACACCTTC,CASSLIPGRSNYGYTF
TRBJ2-1,TRBV7-1,TRBD2,13,.,TGTGCCAGCAGGGTGTCTAGCGGGAATGAGCAGTTCTTC,CASRVSSGNEQFF
TRBJ1-2,TRBV6-8,.,12,.,TGTGCCAGCAGCGACTATCGCTATGGCTACACCTTC,CASSDYRYGYTF
TRBJ2-3,TRBV11-3,TRBD1,15,.,TGTGCCAGCAGCCCCGGACAGGGTAGCACAGATACGCAGTATTTT,CASSPGQGSTDTQYF
TRBJ1-1,TRBV6-8,.,13,.,TGTGCCAGCAGTTACGTCCCCGACGCTGAAGCTTTCTTT,CASSYVPDAEAFF
TRBJ2-7,TRBV11-3,TRBD2,15,.,TGTGCCAGCAGCCATATCGGACGGGGGGGCTACGAGCAGTACTTC,CASSHIGRGGYEQYF
TRBJ1-5,TRBV18,TRBD1,14,once,TGTGCCAGCTCCCCCGGGACAGGCCCCCAGCCCCAGCATTTT,CASSPGTGPQPQHF
TRBJ1-1,TRBV19,TRBD1,15,.,TGTGCCAGTAGTATAGAGGGGACAGGGGGCTCTGAAGCTTTCTTT,CASSIEGTGGSEAFF